These 13 T cell receptor beta chains were all obtained from the same sample, sequenced in a study of spatial heterogeneity in lung cancer. Stated time point: sample taken at primary tumor resection. Whole RNA, which was extracted from tumor, nontumor lung tissue or frozen PBMC, was sequenced without any cell sorting. TCRdb passed the 5' RACE reads through MiXCR, listing each CDR3 protein once. The table lists some 100,000 distinct CDR3 sequences, about an eighth of them singletons, with under 50% in the top ten. Sequencing was performed on PBMCs, taken at surgery. The receptor source for this set is a male donor with early-stage non-small cell lung cancer.

The chain couples TRBV7-6 to TRBJ2-3, with 7 nucleotides matching TRBD2. This CDR3 has 16 residues. V gave up 1 base and J gave up 2 bases; unmatched junction bases: 6. The V gene's germline CDR1 is SGHVS and CDR2 FNYEAQ. The CDR3: CASSLVGLAATDTQYF. In DNA, the CDR3 is TGTGCCAGCAGCTTAGTTGGGCTAGCGGCCACAGATACGCAGTATTTT. The variable domain in full, with the rest retrieved from reference TRBV7-6 and TRBJ2-3, is GAGVSQSPRYKVTKRGQDVALRCDPISGHVSLYWYRQALGQGPEFLTYFNYEAQQDKSGLPNDRFSAERPEGSISTLTIQRTEQRDSAMYRCASSLVGLAATDTQYFGPGTRLTVL.

This clonotype was observed a handful of times. The chain employs TRBV15 and TRBJ2-5; D uncertain. The CDR3 is made up of 13 amino acids. The ends were cut back, 0 bases at V and 4 bases at J, with 6 bases in the middle. CDR1 is LNHNV and CDR2 is YYDKDF in the germline V gene (reference sequence). CDR3 sequence: CATSRDPLETQYF. CDR3 bases: TGTGCCACCAGCAGAGATCCTTTAGAGACCCAGTACTTC. The entire variable domain, with the rest obtained from reference TRBV15 and TRBJ2-5, is as follows: DAMVIQNPRYQVTQFGKPVTLSCSQTLNHNVMYWYQQKSSQAPKLLFHYYDKDFNNEADTPDNFQSRRPNTSFCFLDIRSPGLGDTAMYLCATSRDPLETQYFGPGTRLLVL.

This clonotype has at least ten counts. The chain combines TRBV7-9 with TRBJ2-5, with 10 bases matching TRBD1. CDR1 SEHNR and CDR2 FQNEAQ come from the germline V gene (reference sequence). V trimming: 5 bases; J trimming: 3 bases; junction bases outside the gene matches: 3. CDR3 length equals 14 residues. The CDR3 spells CASSLGTGEETQYF. The CDR3 coding sequence is TGTGCCAGCAGCCTAGGGACAGGGGAAGAGACCCAGTACTTC.

At least ten counts were recorded for this clonotype. This chain connects TRBV28 to TRBJ1-5; D perhaps matches TRBD1 (6 bases). The CDR3 extends over 14 amino acids. Trimming removed 5 bases at V and 6 bases at J, with 14 bases between. CDR1 MDHEN and CDR2 SYDVKM come from the germline V gene. CDR3 loop: CASSPTAGAQPQHF. The CDR3 DNA reads TGTGCCAGCAGTCCCACCGCAGGGGCTCAGCCCCAGCATTTT.

This rearrangement joins TRBV25-1 to TRBJ1-1; possible D gene TRBD1, 6 bases. This CDR3 is built from 14 residues. Between the trimmed V and J ends, which lost 5 bases and 6 bases, there was a span of 16 bases. The germline V gene has CDR1 MGHDK and CDR2 SYGVNS. CDR3 nucleotide sequence: TGTGCCAGCAGTAAGATGGACAGAAATTCTGAAGCTTTCTTT. Its translation is CASSKMDRNSEAFF. The full variable domain, in which reference TRBV25-1 and TRBJ1-1 provide the parts outside the CDR3, is EADIYQTPRYLVIGTGKKITLECSQTMGHDKMYWYQQDPGMELHLIHYSYGVNSTEKGDLSSESTVSRIRTEHFPLTLESARPSHTSQYLCASSKMDRNSEAFFGQGTRLTVV.

There are a few counts of this clonotype. This sequence joins TRBV2 and TRBJ2-5; tentatively, D is TRBD2 (6 bases). The ends were cut back, 4 bases at V and 5 bases at J, with 11 bases in the middle. CDR1 and CDR2 from the germline V gene are SNHLY and FYNNEI. The CDR3 extends over 13 amino acids. CDR3 residues: CASSGSGRETQYF. The CDR3 region has the DNA TGTGCCAGCAGTGGTAGCGGCCGGGAGACCCAGTACTTC.

This chain connects TRBV28 to TRBJ1-2; 10 nucleotides match TRBD1. This CDR3 has 13 amino acids. Trimming took 5 bases from V and 4 from J; bases not matched to a gene: 1. Germline V lookup: CDR1 MDHEN, CDR2 SYDVKM. The CDR3 spells CASSRTGGYGYTF. The CDR3 DNA follows: TGTGCCAGCAGTCGGACAGGGGGCTATGGCTACACCTTC.

This clonotype was counted a few times. Written as DNA, the CDR3 is TGCAGTGCTAGAGGGACAGGGGCGAATCAGCCCCAGCATTTT. This translates into CSARGTGANQPQHF. The chain is built from TRBV20-1 and TRBJ1-5; 9 nucleotides align to TRBD1. Unmatched junction bases numbered 2, after V lost 1 base and J lost 4 bases. The germline CDR1 and CDR2 sequences are DFQATT and SNEGSKA (reference sequence). CDR3 length: 14 amino acids.

This clonotype was counted between two and nine times. V is TRBV5-1 and J is TRBJ1-1; no firm D call. The germline CDR1 and CDR2 sequences are SGHRS and YFSETQ. The CDR3 is made up of 14 amino acids. The V end was cut by 1 base, the J end by 1 base, with 8 bases between. CDR3 sequence: CASSLISQNTEAFF. In DNA form, the CDR3 reads TGCGCCAGCAGCTTGATTTCACAGAACACTGAAGCTTTCTTT.

The V gene is TRBV3-1, the J gene TRBJ1-3; tentatively, D is TRBD1 (5 bases). From germline, CDR1 is LGHDT and CDR2 YNNKEL (reference sequence). V lost 1 base to trimming and J lost 4 bases, with 11 bases between them. The CDR3 contains 15 residues. CDR3 coding DNA: TGTGCCAGCAGCCAAGTCCAGGGACTCGGAAACACCATATATTTT. Amino acids: CASSQVQGLGNTIYF. The full variable domain, its missing parts supplied by reference TRBV3-1 and TRBJ1-3, is DTAVSQTPKYLVTQMGNDKSIKCEQNLGHDTMYWYKQDSKKFLKIMFSYNNKELIINETVPNRFSPKSPDKAHLNLHINSLELGDSAVYFCASSQVQGLGNTIYFGEGSWLTVV.

J is TRBJ2-2 and V is TRBV11-3, with 7 bases matching TRBD1. From germline, CDR1 is SGHNT and CDR2 YENEEA. This CDR3 is built from 15 residues. V shed 0 bases, J shed 7 bases, and the junction held 5 bases outside the gene matches. The CDR3 DNA sequence: TGTGCCAGCAGCTTAGAGTCAGGGGGAAGCGGGGAGCTGTTTTTT. Translation gives CASSLESGGSGELFF.

This clonotype was observed a handful of times. One end of the junction does not line up with germline, which may come from a read error. V usage is TRBV28 and J usage is TRBJ1-2; D ambiguous. This CDR3 region has 12 residues. CDR1 and CDR2 (germline): MDHEN, SYDVKM. Here the CDR3 reads CASSPPNDGYTF. As DNA, the CDR3 is TGTGCCAGCAGCCCTCCTAACGATGGCTACACCTTC.

The gene calls are TRBV15 and TRBJ2-1, with TRBD1 matching over 8 bases. The CDR3 totals 14 residues. J gave up 9 bases and V 0 bases, and 4 bases lay outside the gene matches. Germline V gene lookup returns CDR1 LNHNV and CDR2 YYDKDF (reference sequence). This chain's CDR3 is CATSREQGEVEQFF. The CDR3 region has the DNA TGTGCCACCAGCAGAGAACAGGGGGAGGTTGAGCAGTTCTTC.